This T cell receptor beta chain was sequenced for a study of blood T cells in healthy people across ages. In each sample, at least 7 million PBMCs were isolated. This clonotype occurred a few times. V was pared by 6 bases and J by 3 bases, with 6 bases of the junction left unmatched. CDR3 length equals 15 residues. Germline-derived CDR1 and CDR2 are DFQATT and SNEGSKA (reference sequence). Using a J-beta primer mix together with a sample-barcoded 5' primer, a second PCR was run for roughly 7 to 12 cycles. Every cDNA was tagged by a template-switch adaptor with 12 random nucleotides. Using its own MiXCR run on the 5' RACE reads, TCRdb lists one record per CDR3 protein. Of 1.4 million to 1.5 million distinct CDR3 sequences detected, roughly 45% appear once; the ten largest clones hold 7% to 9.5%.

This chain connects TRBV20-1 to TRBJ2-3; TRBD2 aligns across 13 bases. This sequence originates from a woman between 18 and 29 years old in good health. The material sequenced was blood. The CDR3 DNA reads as TGCAGTGCCGGACTAGCGGGAGTGAGAACAGATACGCAGTATTTT. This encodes CSAGLAGVRTDTQYF.